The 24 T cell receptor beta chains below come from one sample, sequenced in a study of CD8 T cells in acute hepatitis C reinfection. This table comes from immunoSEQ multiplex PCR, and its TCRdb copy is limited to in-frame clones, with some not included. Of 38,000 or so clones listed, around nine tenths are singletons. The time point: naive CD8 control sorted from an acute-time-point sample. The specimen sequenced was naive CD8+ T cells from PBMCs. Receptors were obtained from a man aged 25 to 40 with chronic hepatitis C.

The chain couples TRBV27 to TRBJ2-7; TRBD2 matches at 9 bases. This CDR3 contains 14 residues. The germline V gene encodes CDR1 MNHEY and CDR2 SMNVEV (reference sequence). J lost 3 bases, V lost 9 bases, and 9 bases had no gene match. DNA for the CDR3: TGTGCCAGGAACGATCTAGCGGGGATCTACGAGCAGTACTTC. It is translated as CARNDLAGIYEQYF.

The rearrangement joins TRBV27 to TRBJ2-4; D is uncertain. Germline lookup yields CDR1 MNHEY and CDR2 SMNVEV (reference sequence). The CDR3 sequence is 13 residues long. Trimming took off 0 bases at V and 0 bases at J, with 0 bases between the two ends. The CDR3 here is CASSLSAKNIQYF. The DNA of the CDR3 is TGTGCCAGCAGTTTATCAGCCAAAAACATTCAGTACTTC.

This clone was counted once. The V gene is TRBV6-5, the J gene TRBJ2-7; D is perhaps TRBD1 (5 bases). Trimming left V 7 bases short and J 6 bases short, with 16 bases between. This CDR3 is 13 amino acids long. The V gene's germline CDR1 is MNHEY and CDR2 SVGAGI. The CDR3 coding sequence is TGTGCCAGCAAGGCCAGGGAAAACGTCGAGCAGTACTTC. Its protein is CASKARENVEQYF.

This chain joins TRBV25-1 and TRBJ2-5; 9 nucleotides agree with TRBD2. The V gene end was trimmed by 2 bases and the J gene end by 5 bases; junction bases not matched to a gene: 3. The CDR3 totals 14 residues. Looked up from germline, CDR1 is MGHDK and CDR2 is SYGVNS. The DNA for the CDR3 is TGTGCCAGCAGTGAAGGCGGGGGGGAGGAGACCCAGTACTTC. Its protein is CASSEGGGEETQYF.

The CDR3 DNA sequence: TGTGCCAGCAACCGGACAGGGGACCTTTGCGATCAGCCCCAGCATTTT. This gives the protein CASNRTGDLCDQPQHF. The rearrangement uses TRBV21-1 and TRBJ1-5; TRBD1 reflects the table's D call only, with no check against the DNA. TRBV21-1 is shown as a pseudogene. The CDR3 totals 16 residues.

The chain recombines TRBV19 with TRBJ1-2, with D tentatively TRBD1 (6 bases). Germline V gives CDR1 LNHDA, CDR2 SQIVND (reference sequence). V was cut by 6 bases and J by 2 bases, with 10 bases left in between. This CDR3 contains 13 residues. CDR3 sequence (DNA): TGTGCCAGTAGCCCAGGGGCGAACTATGGCTACACCTTC. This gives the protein CASSPGANYGYTF.

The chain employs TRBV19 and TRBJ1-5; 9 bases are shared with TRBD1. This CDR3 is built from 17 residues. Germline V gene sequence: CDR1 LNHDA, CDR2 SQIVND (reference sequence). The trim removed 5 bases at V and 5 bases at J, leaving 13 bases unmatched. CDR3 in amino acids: CASSPTPGQGFDQPQHF. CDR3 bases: TGTGCCAGTAGTCCCACACCGGGACAGGGTTTCGATCAGCCCCAGCATTTT.

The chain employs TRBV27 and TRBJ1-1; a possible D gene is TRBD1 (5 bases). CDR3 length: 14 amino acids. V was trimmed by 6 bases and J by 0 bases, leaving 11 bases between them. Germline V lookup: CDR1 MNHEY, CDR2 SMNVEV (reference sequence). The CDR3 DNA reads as TGTGCCAGCAGCCCACCAGGGTTGAACACTGAAGCTTTCTTT. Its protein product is CASSPPGLNTEAFF.

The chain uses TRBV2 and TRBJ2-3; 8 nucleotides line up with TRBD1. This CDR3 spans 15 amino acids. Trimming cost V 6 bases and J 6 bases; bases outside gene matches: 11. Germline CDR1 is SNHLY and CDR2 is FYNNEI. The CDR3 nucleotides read TGTGCCAGCAGCGACCGACAGGGGATAATGGATACGCAGTATTTT. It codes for CASSDRQGIMDTQYF.

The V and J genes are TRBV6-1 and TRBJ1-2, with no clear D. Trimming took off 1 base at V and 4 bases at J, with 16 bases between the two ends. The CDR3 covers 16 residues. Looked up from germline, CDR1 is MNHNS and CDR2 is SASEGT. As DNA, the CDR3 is TGTGCCAGCAGTGAAGAAACCTACCGACTCCTCTATGGCTACACCTTC. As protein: CASSEETYRLLYGYTF.

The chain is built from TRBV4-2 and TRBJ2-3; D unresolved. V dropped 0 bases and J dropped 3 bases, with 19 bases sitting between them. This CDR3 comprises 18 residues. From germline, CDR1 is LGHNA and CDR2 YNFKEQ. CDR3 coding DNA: TGTGCCAGCAGCCAAGAGGGAATTGCGCCTCCCGGTACAGATACGCAGTATTTT. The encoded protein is CASSQEGIAPPGTDTQYF.

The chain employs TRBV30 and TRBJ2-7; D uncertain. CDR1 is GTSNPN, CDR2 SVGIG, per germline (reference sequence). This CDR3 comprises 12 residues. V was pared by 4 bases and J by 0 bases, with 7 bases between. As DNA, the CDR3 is TGTGCCTGGAATCTCGACTCCTACGAGCAGTACTTC. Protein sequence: CAWNLDSYEQYF.

The CDR3 region is CASSPPGEPQHF. As DNA, the CDR3 is TGTGCCAGCAGTCCCCCCGGGGAGCCCCAGCATTTT. The J gene is TRBJ1-5, the V gene TRBV27; D is unclear. Germline V gene lookup returns CDR1 MNHEY and CDR2 SMNVEV (reference sequence). The length of the CDR3 is 12 residues. With 5 bases removed from V and 8 bases from J, the gap between germline ends came to 10 bases.

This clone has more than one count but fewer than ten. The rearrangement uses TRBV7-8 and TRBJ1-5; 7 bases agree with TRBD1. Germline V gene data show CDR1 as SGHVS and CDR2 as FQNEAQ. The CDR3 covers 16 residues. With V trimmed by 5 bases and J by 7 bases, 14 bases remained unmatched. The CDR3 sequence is CASSRDRVGGKQPQHF. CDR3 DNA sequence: TGTGCCAGCAGCCGTGACAGGGTCGGCGGAAAACAGCCCCAGCATTTT.

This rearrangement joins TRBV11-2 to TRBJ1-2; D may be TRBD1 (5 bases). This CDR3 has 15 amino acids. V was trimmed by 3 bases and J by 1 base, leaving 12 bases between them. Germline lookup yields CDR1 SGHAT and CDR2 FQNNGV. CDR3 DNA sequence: TGTGCCAGCAGCTTTGCCCGGACAAATAACTATGGCTACACCTTC. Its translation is CASSFARTNNYGYTF.

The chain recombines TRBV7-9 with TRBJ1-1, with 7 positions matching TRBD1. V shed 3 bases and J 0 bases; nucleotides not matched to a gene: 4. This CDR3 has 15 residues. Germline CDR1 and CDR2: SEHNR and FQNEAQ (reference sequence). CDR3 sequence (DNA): TGTGCCAGCAGCTTGGAGACAGGGCTGAACACTGAAGCTTTCTTT. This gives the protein CASSLETGLNTEAFF. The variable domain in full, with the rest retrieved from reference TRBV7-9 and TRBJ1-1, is DTGVSQNPRHKITKRGQNVTFRCDPISEHNRLYWYRQTLGQGPEFLTYFQNEAQLEKSRLLSDRFSAERPKGSFSTLEIQRTEQGDSAMYLCASSLETGLNTEAFFGQGTRLTVV.

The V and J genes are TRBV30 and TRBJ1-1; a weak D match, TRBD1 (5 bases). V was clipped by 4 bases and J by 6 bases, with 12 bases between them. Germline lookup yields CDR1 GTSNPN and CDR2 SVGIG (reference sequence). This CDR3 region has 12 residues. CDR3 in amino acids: CAWTDGGAEAFF. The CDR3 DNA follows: TGTGCCTGGACCGACGGGGGAGCTGAAGCTTTCTTT. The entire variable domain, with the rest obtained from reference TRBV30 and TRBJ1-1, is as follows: SQTIHQWPATLVQPVGSPLSLECTVEGTSNPNLYWYRQAAGRGLQLLFYSVGIGQISSEVPQNLSASRPQDRQFILSSKKLLLSDSGFYLCAWTDGGAEAFFGQGTRLTVV.

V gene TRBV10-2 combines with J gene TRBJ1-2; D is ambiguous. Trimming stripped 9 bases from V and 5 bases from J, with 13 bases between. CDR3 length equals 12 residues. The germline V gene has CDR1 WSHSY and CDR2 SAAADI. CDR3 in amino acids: CASGGGTYGYTF. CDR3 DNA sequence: TGCGCCAGTGGAGGAGGAACTTATGGCTACACCTTC.

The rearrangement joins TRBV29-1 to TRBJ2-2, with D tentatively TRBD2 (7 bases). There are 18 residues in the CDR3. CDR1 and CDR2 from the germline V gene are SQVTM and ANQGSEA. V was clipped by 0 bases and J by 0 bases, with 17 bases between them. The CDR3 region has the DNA TGCAGCGTTGAAGACGGGGAGGGGGTGTACGCGAACACCGGGGAGCTGTTTTTT. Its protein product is CSVEDGEGVYANTGELFF.

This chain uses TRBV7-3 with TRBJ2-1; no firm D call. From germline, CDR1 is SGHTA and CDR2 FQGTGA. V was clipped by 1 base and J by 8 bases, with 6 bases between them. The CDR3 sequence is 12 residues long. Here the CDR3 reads CASSLSPYEQFF. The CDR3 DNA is TGTGCCAGCAGCTTAAGTCCCTATGAGCAGTTCTTC. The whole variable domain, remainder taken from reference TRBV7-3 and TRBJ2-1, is GAGVSQTPSNKVTEKGKYVELRCDPISGHTALYWYRQSLGQGPEFLIYFQGTGAADDSGLPNDRFFAVRPEGSVSTLKIQRTERGDSAVYLCASSLSPYEQFFGPGTRLTVL.

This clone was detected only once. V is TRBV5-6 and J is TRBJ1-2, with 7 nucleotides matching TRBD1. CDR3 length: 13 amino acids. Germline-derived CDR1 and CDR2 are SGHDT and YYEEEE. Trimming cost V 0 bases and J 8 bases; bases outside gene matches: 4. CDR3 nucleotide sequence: TGTGCCAGCAGCTTGGGACAGGGTGTAGGCTACACCTTC. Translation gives CASSLGQGVGYTF.

The DNA for the CDR3 is TGTGCCAGCAGTGGGGGGACGGTCGAAGAGACCCAGTACTTC. Amino acid sequence: CASSGGTVEETQYF. This chain connects TRBV6-5 to TRBJ2-5; possibly TRBD2 for D (6 bases). This CDR3 is 14 amino acids long. The germline V gene encodes CDR1 MNHEY and CDR2 SVGAGI. Trimming removed 5 bases at V and 3 bases at J, with 13 bases between.

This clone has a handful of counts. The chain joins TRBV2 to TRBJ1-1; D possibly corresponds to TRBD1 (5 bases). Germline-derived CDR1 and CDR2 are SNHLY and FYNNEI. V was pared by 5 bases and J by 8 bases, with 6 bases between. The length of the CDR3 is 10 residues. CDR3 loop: CASSYREAFF. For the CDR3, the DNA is TGTGCCAGCAGTTACAGGGAAGCTTTCTTT.

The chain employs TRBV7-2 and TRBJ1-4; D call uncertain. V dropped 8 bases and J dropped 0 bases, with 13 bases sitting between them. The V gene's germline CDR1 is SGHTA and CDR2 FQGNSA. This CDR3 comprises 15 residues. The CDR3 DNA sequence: TGTGCCAGCGGCCTCATACTTCCAACTAATGAAAAACTGTTTTTT. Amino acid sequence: CASGLILPTNEKLFF.